The 14 T cell receptor beta chains given below trace back to one sample, sequenced in a study of OX40 agonist ivuxolimab in advanced cancers. Profiling relied on immunoSEQ multiplex PCR, and the TCRdb table lists in-frame clones only, not all of them. The profile shows roughly 48,000 clones, about 83% of them singletons. Specimen: CD4+ or CD8+ T cells sorted from blood, collected in a trial of the OX40 agonist ivuxolimab. Receptor source: an adult with an advanced solid tumor such as melanoma, head and neck, liver or kidney cancer.

In DNA form, the CDR3 reads TGTGCCAGCAGCTACGGGACGACTGGAAACACCATATATTTT. Its translation is CASSYGTTGNTIYF. The V call is TRBV11-3, the J call TRBJ1-3, with D possibly TRBD1 on 5 matching bases. Germline values: CDR1 SGHNT, CDR2 YENEEA. V gave up 4 bases and J gave up 2 bases, with 9 bases separating them. The CDR3 contains 14 residues. Combining the CDR3 with reference TRBV11-3 and TRBJ1-3 gives the whole variable domain EAGVVQSPRYKIIEKKQPVAFWCNPISGHNTLYWYLQNLGQGPELLIRYENEEAVDDSQLPKDRFSAERLKGVDSTLKIQPAELGDSAVYLCASSYGTTGNTIYFGEGSWLTVV.

J is TRBJ1-2 and V is TRBV6-6, with D maybe TRBD1 (6 bases). This CDR3 spans 14 amino acids. Germline V gives CDR1 MNHNY, CDR2 SVGAGI (reference sequence). V shed 0 bases and J shed 6 bases, with 11 bases lying between them. The CDR3 nucleotides read TGTGCCAGCAGTTACTCTACAGGGTTAGATGGCTACACCTTC. Translated: CASSYSTGLDGYTF.

The chain carries TRBV5-4 and TRBJ1-3; tentatively, D is TRBD1 (5 bases). Trimming stripped 2 bases from V and 0 bases from J, with 9 bases between. The germline CDR1 and CDR2 sequences are SGHNT and YYREEE (reference sequence). CDR3 length equals 15 residues. Here the CDR3 reads CASSFWGGSGNTIYF. The CDR3 coding sequence is TGTGCCAGCAGCTTCTGGGGGGGCTCTGGAAACACCATATATTTT.

The CDR3 region has the DNA TGTGCCAGCAGTGAACTCCCGGACTTAAACACTGAAGCTTTCTTT. Protein product: CASSELPDLNTEAFF. The chain recombines TRBV11-3 with TRBJ1-1; D is unclear. The ends were cut back, 6 bases at V and 2 bases at J, with 16 bases in the middle. This CDR3 is built from 15 residues. Germline lookup yields CDR1 SGHNT and CDR2 YENEEA.

The rearrangement joins TRBV13 to TRBJ1-3; D is ambiguous. The CDR3 is made up of 14 amino acids. V lost 5 bases to trimming and J lost 0 bases, with 8 bases between them. Germline V CDR1 and CDR2: PRHDT, FYEKMQ (reference sequence). The CDR3 here is CASSRHGSGNTIYF. The CDR3, as DNA: TGTGCCAGCAGCCGACACGGCTCTGGAAACACCATATATTTT.

The chain recombines TRBV19 with TRBJ2-1, with TRBD2 identical over 16 bases. In germline, CDR1 is LNHDA, CDR2 SQIVND (reference sequence). This CDR3 has 19 amino acids. J lost 10 bases, V lost 9 bases, and 21 bases had no gene match. CDR3 loop: CARRHTGTSGRAPIVEQFF. CDR3 bases: TGTGCCAGGAGACACACCGGGACTAGCGGGAGGGCCCCAATCGTCGAGCAGTTCTTC.

The chain couples TRBV7-3 to TRBJ2-1, with TRBD1 as a possible D gene (5 bases). The CDR3 is 16 residues long. Germline CDR1 SGHTA, CDR2 FQGTGA. Trimming removed 5 bases from V and 4 bases from J, with 18 bases in between. CDR3 bases: TGTGCCAGCAGCGACACCTTTGACAGTGTGTACAATGAGCAGTTCTTC. It specifies CASSDTFDSVYNEQFF.

V usage is TRBV9 and J usage is TRBJ1-1; D gene ambiguous. This CDR3 has 13 amino acids. Germline CDR1 and CDR2: SGDLS and YYNGEE. The germline V and J ends were trimmed by 3 bases and 5 bases, with 11 bases remaining between them. The CDR3 nucleotides read TGTGCCAGCAGCGCCCCTAGTGAAACTGAAGCTTTCTTT. Translated, it gives CASSAPSETEAFF.

J is TRBJ2-7 and V is TRBV12-5; D may match TRBD1 or TRBD2 (5 bases each). V was shortened by 7 bases and J by 3 bases, with 16 bases between the two germline ends. Per germline, CDR1 LGHNT and CDR2 FRNRAP. CDR3 length: 14 residues. This chain's CDR3 is CASAWGWENYEQYF. In DNA form, the CDR3 reads TGTGCTAGTGCCTGGGGGTGGGAAAACTACGAGCAGTACTTC.

The CDR3 DNA follows: TGTGCCAGCAGTGAAGTAGTCTCCTACGAGCAGTACTTC. Residues: CASSEVVSYEQYF. The chain couples TRBV2 to TRBJ2-7; D unresolved. V lost 1 base and J 0 bases, leaving 4 bases between the germline ends. CDR1 and CDR2 (germline): SNHLY, FYNNEI. This CDR3 is 13 amino acids long.

The rearrangement links TRBV7-9 to TRBJ1-2; tentative D call: TRBD1 (5 bases). V was shortened by 3 bases and J by 8 bases, with 13 bases between the two germline ends. Per the germline V gene, CDR1 is SEHNR and CDR2 is FQNEAQ (reference sequence). The CDR3 extends over 13 amino acids. The CDR3 protein is CASSLDTGGGYTF. The CDR3 coding sequence is TGTGCCAGCAGCTTGGACACAGGTGGCGGCTACACCTTC.

The J gene is TRBJ1-2, the V gene TRBV11-2; 7 bases fit TRBD1. Germline V gene data show CDR1 as SGHAT and CDR2 as FQNNGV. The ends lost 8 bases at V and 7 bases at J; junction bases unmatched: 10. This CDR3 is built from 13 residues. CDR3 nucleotide sequence: TGTGCCAGCGCCGAGGGGGCCGCGGGTGGCTACACCTTC. Translated, it gives CASAEGAAGGYTF.

V is TRBV7-6 and J is TRBJ2-5, with 7 bases lining up with TRBD2. J lost 4 bases, V lost 4 bases, and 12 bases had no gene match. The germline V gene encodes CDR1 SGHVS and CDR2 FNYEAQ. The CDR3 is 16 amino acids. CDR3 in amino acids: CASSSSSGAQGETQYF. The CDR3, as DNA: TGTGCCAGCAGCTCATCTAGCGGAGCTCAGGGAGAGACCCAGTACTTC.

The chain employs TRBV6-5 and TRBJ2-7; the D gene could be TRBD1 or TRBD2 (5 bases each). V lost 2 bases to trimming and J lost 6 bases, with 5 bases between them. This CDR3 has 11 residues. The germline V gene has CDR1 MNHEY and CDR2 SVGAGI. CDR3 coding DNA: TGTGCCAGCAGTTACGGGGGCGAGCAGTACTTC. Translation: CASSYGGEQYF.